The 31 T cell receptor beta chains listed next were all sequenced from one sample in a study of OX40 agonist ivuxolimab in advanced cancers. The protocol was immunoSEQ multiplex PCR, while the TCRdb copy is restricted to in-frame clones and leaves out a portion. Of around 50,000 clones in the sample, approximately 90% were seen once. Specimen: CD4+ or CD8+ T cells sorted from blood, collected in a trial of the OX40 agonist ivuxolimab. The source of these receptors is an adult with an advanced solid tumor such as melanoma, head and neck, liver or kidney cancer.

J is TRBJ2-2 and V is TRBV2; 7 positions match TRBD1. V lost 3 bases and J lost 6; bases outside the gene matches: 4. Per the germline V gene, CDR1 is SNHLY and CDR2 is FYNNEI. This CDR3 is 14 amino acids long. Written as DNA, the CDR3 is TGTGCCAGCAGTGATGACAGGGTTGCCGGGGAGCTGTTTTTT. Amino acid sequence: CASSDDRVAGELFF.

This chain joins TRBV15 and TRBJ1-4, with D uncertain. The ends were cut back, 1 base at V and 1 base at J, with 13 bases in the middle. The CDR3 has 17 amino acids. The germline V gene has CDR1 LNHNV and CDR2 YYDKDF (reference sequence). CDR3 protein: CATSRAAHEVTNEKLFF. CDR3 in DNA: TGTGCCACCAGCAGAGCCGCACACGAAGTAACTAATGAAAAACTGTTTTTT.

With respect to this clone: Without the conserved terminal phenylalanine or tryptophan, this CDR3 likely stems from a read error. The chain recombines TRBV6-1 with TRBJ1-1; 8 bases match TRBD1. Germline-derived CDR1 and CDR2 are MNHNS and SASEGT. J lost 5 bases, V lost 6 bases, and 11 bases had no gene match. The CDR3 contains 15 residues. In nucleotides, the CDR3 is TGTGCCAGCAGCGCCCCGACAGGGGCGGGGACTGAAGCTTTCCTT. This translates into CASSAPTGAGTEAFL.

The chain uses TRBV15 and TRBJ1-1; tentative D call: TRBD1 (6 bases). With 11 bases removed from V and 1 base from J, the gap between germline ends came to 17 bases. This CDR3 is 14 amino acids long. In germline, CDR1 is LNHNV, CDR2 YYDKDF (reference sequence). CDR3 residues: CAASTWTENTEAFF. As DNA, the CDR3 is TGTGCCGCCTCAACGTGGACAGAGAACACTGAAGCTTTCTTT.

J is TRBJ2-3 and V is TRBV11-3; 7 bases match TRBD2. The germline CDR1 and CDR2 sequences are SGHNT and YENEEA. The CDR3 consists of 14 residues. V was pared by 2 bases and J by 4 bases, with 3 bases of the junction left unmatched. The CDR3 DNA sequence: TGTGCCAGCAGCTTAAAGCGGGGATCAGATACGCAGTATTTT. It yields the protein CASSLKRGSDTQYF.

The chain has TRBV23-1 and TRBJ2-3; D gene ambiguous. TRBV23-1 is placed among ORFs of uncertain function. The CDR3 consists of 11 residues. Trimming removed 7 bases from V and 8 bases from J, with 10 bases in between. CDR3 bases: TGCGCCAGCACACCATTGGGTACGCAGTATTTT. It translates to CASTPLGTQYF.

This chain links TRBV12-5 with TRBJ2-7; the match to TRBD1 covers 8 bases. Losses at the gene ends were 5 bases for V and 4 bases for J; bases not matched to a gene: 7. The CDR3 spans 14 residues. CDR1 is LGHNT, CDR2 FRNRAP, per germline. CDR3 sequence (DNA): TGTGCTAGTGGTGAGGACAGGGTGTATTACGAGCAGTACTTC. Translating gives CASGEDRVYYEQYF.

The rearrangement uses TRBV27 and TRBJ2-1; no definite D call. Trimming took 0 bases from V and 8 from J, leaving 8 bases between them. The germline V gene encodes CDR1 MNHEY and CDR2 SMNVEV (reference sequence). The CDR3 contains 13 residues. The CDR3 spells CASSLSLFYEQFF. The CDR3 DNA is TGTGCCAGCAGTTTATCTCTATTCTATGAGCAGTTCTTC.

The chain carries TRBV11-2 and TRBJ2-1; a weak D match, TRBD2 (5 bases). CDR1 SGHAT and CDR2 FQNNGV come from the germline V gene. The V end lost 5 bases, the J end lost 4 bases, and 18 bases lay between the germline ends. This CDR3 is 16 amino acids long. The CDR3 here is CASSGEGRRLYNEQFF. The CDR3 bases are TGTGCCAGCAGCGGCGAGGGCCGCCGCCTTTACAATGAGCAGTTCTTC.

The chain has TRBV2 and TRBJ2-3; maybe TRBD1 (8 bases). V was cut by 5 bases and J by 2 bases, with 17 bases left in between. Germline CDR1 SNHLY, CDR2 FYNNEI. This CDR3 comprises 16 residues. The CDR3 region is CASSYGQGGVTDTQYF. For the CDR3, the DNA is TGTGCCAGCAGTTACGGACAGGGAGGGGTCACAGATACGCAGTATTTT.

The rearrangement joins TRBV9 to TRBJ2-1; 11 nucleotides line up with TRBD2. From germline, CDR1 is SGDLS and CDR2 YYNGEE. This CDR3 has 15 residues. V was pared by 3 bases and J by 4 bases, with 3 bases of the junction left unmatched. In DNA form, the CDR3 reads TGTGCCAGCAGCGGGGGGACTAGCGGTTACAATGAGCAGTTCTTC. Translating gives CASSGGTSGYNEQFF.

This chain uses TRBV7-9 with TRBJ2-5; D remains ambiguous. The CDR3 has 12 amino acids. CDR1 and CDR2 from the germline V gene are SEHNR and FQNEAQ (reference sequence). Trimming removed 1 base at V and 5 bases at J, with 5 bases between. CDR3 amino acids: CASSLGVETQYF. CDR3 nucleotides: TGTGCCAGCAGCTTAGGTGTGGAGACCCAGTACTTC.

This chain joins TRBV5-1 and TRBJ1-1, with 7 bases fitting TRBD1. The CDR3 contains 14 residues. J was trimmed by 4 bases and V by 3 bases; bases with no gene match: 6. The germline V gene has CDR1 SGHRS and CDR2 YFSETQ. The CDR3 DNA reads TGCGCCAGCAGCTCTAGACAGGGTGGCACTGAAGCTTTCTTT. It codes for CASSSRQGGTEAFF.

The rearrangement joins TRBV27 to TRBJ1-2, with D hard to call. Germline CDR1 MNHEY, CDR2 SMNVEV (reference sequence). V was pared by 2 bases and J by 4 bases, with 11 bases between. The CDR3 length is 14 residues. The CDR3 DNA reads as TGTGCCAGCAGTTTAGGTGGCAGTTCCTATGGCTACACCTTC. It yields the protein CASSLGGSSYGYTF.

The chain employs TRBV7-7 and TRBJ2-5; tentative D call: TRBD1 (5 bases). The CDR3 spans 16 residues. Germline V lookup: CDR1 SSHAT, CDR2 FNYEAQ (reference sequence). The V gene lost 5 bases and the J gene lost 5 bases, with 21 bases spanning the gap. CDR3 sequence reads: CASSPRQGQWLETQYF. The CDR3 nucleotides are TGTGCCAGCAGCCCAAGGCAGGGCCAGTGGCTGGAGACCCAGTACTTC. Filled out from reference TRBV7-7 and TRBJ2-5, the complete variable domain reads GAGVSQSPRYKVTKRGQDVTLRCDPISSHATLYWYQQALGQGPEFLTYFNYEAQPDKSGLPSDRFSAERPEGSISTLTIQRTEQRDSAMYRCASSPRQGQWLETQYFGPGTRLLVL.

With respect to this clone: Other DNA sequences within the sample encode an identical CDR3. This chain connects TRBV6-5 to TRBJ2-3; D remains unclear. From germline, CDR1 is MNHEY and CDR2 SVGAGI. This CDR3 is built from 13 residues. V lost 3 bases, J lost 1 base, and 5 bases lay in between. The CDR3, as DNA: TGTGCCAGCAGTTATACAGGCACAGATACGCAGTATTTT. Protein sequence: CASSYTGTDTQYF.

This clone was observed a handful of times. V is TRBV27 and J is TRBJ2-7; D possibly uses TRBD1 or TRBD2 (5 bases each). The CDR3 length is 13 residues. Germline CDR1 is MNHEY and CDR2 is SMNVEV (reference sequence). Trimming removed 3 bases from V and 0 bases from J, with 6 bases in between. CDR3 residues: CASSFGTSYEQYF. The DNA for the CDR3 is TGTGCCAGCAGTTTTGGGACCTCCTACGAGCAGTACTTC.

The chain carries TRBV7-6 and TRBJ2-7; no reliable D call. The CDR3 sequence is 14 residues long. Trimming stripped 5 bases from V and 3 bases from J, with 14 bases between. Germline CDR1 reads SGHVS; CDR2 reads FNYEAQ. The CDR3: CASSRNLAHYEQYF. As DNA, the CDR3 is TGTGCCAGCAGCCGAAATTTGGCCCACTACGAGCAGTACTTC.

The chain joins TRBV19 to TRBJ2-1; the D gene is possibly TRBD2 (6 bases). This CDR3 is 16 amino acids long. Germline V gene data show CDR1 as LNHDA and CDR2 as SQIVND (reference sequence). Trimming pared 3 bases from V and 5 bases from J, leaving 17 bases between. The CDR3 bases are TGTGCCAGTAGTATTTCCCGACTAGAACGGGACAATGAGCAGTTCTTC. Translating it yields CASSISRLERDNEQFF.

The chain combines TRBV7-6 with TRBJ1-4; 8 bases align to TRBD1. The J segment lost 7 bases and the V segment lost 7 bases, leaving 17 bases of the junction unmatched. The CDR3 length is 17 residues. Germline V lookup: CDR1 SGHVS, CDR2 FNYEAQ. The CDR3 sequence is CASTPTQPQGVTEKLFF. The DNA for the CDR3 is TGTGCCAGCACCCCAACCCAACCACAGGGGGTCACTGAAAAACTGTTTTTT.

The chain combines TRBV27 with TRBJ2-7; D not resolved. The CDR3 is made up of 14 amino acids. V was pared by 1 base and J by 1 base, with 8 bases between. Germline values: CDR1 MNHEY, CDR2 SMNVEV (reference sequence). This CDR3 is CASSLFDASYEQYF. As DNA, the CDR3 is TGTGCCAGCAGTTTATTCGACGCATCCTACGAGCAGTACTTC.

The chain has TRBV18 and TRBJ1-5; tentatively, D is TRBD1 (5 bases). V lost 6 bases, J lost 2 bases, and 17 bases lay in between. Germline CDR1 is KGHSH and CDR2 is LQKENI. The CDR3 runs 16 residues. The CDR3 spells CASSQPTGERNQPQHF. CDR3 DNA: TGTGCCAGCTCTCAGCCAACAGGAGAACGCAATCAGCCCCAGCATTTT. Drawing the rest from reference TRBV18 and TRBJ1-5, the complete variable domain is NAGVMQNPRHLVRRRGQEARLRCSPMKGHSHVYWYRQLPEEGLKFMVYLQKENIIDESGMPKERFSAEFPKEGPSILRIQQVVRGDSAAYFCASSQPTGERNQPQHFGDGTRLSIL.

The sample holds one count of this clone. CDR3 nucleotides: TGTGCCAGCAGTTTCTCCTACGAGCAGTACTTC. It is translated as CASSFSYEQYF. The chain employs TRBV6-5 and TRBJ2-7; no clear D gene. CDR1 and CDR2 (germline): MNHEY, SVGAGI. V lost 4 bases, J lost 0 bases, and 1 base lay in between. The length of the CDR3 is 11 residues.

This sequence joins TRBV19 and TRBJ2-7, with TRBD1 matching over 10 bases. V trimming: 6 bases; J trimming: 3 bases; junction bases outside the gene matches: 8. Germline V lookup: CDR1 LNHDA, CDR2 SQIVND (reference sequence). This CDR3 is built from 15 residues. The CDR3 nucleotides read TGTGCCAGTAGCTGGAGGACAGGGGGTTACTACGAGCAGTACTTC. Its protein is CASSWRTGGYYEQYF.

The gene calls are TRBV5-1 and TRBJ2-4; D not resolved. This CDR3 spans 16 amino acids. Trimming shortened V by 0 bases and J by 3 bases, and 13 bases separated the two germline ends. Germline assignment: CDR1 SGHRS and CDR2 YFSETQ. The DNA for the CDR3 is TGCGCCAGCAGCTTGGGCCTGGGAAGGGACAAAAACATTCAGTACTTC. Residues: CASSLGLGRDKNIQYF.

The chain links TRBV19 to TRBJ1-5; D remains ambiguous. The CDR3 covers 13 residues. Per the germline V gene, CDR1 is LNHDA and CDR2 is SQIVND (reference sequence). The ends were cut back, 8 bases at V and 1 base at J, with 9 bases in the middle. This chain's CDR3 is CASGVMSNQPQHF. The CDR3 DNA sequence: TGTGCCAGTGGAGTGATGAGCAATCAGCCCCAGCATTTT.

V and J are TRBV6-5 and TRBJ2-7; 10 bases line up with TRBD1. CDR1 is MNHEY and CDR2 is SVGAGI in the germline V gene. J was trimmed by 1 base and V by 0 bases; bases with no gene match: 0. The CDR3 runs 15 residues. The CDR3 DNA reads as TGTGCCAGCAGTTACTCGGGACAGGGGTCCTACGAGCAGTACTTC. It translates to CASSYSGQGSYEQYF.

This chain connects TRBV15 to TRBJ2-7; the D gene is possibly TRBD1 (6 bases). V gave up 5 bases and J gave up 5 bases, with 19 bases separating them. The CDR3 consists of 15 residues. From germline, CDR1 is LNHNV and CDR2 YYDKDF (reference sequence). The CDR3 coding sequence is TGTGCCACCAGCCCAGGGGTTAGCAGGGTCCACGAGCAGTACTTC. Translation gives CATSPGVSRVHEQYF. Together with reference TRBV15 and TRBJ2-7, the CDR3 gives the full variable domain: DAMVIQNPRYQVTQFGKPVTLSCSQTLNHNVMYWYQQKSSQAPKLLFHYYDKDFNNEADTPDNFQSRRPNTSFCFLDIRSPGLGDTAMYLCATSPGVSRVHEQYFGPGTRLTVT.

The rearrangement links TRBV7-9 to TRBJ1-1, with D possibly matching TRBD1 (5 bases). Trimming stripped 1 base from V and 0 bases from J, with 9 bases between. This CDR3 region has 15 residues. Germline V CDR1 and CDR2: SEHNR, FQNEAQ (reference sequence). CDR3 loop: CASSLVGGLNTEAFF. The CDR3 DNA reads TGTGCCAGCAGCTTAGTGGGGGGGTTGAACACTGAAGCTTTCTTT.

The CDR3 DNA is TGTGCCAGCAGCTTAGCAGGACCCTACGAGCAGTACTTC. It translates to CASSLAGPYEQYF. The J gene is TRBJ2-7, the V gene TRBV5-8; D remains unclear. The CDR3 covers 13 residues. The germline V and J ends were trimmed by 2 bases and 2 bases, with 8 bases remaining between them. The V gene's germline CDR1 is SGHTS and CDR2 YDEGEE.

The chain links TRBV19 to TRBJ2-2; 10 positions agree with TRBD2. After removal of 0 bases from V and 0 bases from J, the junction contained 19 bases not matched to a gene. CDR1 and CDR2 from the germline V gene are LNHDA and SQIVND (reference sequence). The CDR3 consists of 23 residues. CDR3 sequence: CASSIDLSTFQSSGGANTGELFF. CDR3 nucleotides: TGTGCCAGTAGTATAGATTTATCCACCTTTCAATCTAGCGGGGGCGCGAACACCGGGGAGCTGTTTTTT.